The entry that follows covers one TCR beta chain sequence. The target antigen is unknown. With two time points in the design, approximately 6.3 milliliters of peripheral blood were drawn at each one. The data belong to a study of prognosis after radiotherapy for stage I lung cancer. Whole-study context: Patients with tumors diagnosed as squamous cell carcinoma numbered six to eight, and those with adenocarcinoma about a dozen. General study results and limits: Median unique TCR clones dropped from approximately 10,000 to 7,000 after stereotactic body radiation therapy. Reports indicated that TRBV and TRBJ gene usage differed between patients with and without metastases, including differences in nine V and two J genes after SBRT.

Genomic DNA provided the template from which TCR beta CDR3 was amplified by two-round multiplex PCR. It was primers specific to each TRBV and TRBJ gene that first-round PCR used. TCRdb recomputed calls from the multiplex PCR reads with MiXCR, one row per CDR3 protein. The sample lists around 16,000 distinct CDR3 sequences, approximately 15% occurring once. The CDR3 runs 17 residues. Germline-derived CDR1 and CDR2 are LNHNV and YYDKDF (reference sequence). V lost 0 bases, J lost 4 bases, and 16 bases lay in between. This receptor was taken from a donor aged 50 or older with non-small cell lung cancer. This chain uses TRBV15 with TRBJ2-1; D is unclear. The starting material was PBMCs, obtained before or after stereotactic body radiation therapy (not recorded which). The CDR3 reads CATSREPPPTPYNEQFF. The DNA for the CDR3 is TGTGCCACCAGCAGAGAGCCCCCCCCTACTCCATACAATGAGCAGTTCTTC.